These T cell receptor beta chains were read from a single sample in a study of shared clonotypes between healthy human individuals. The assay was immunoSEQ multiplex PCR, and TCRdb's table has in-frame clones only and misses some. Of roughly 2.1 million clones listed, more than 85% are singletons. The sequencing input was naive CD8+ T cells from PBMCs. These TCRs come from a man between 18 and 35 years old in good health. Some clones in this sample may be carry-over from other donors' samples. CDR3s include the opening cysteine and the closing phenylalanine or tryptophan.

V,J,CDR3
TRBV19,TRBJ1-1,CASRIMTGGNTEAFF
TRBV6-1,TRBJ2-7,CASSDLPGQGPYEQYF
TRBV7-9,TRBJ2-2,CASSPITGELFF
TRBV5-4,TRBJ1-2,CASSLWGEGAREGYGYTF
TRBV9,TRBJ1-1,CASSYVDGNTEAFF
TRBV27,TRBJ2-7,CASSLSGRFSYEQYF
TRBV7-9,TRBJ2-7,CASSPKEGGSDEQYF
TRBV21-1,TRBJ1-1,CASSKGDLEAFF
TRBV7-9,TRBJ2-1,CASSSHSEQFF
TRBV19,TRBJ2-2,CASSITGGNTGELFF
TRBV7-2,TRBJ2-7,CASSQSGLAAYEQYF
TRBV19,TRBJ1-4,CATSHRPGSLFF
TRBV9,TRBJ2-1,CASSPWTSGRVGNEQFF
TRBV19,TRBJ1-1,CASSIGGGVMNTEAFF
TRBV2,TRBJ2-1,CASILPGQGVNEQFF
TRBV15,TRBJ1-1,CATSRDRAGPATPEAFF
TRBV27,TRBJ2-7,CASSPGTLGLRYEQYF
TRBV4-1,TRBJ2-1,CASSQDFPGGPYNEQFF
TRBV7-9,TRBJ2-1,CASSLLQGSYNEQFF
TRBV6-6,TRBJ2-7,CASSLLGQGGAYEQYF
TRBV6-5,TRBJ2-7,CASSVGQGLYEQYF
TRBV19,TRBJ2-7,CATGQGEAYEQYF
TRBV7-8,TRBJ2-5,CASSPLGDPYQETQYF
TRBV7-7,TRBJ2-2,CASSDQREEVGGELFF
TRBV5-4,TRBJ1-2,CASSLGQGGGYGYTF
TRBV7-9,TRBJ2-7,CASSFLRGQERNEQYF
TRBV6-6,TRBJ2-7,CASSYSGPSYEQYF
TRBV6-5,TRBJ1-1,CASSFVENTEAFF
TRBV27,TRBJ1-5,CASSSGRQGGQPQHF
TRBV19,TRBJ2-2,CASGPARGATGELFF
TRBV4-3,TRBJ1-2,CASSQGYGYTF
TRBV29-1,TRBJ2-3,CSAGTNGVSGGTDTQYF
TRBV29-1,TRBJ1-2,CSVVSGKLDGYTF
TRBV27,TRBJ2-3,CASSLLPGWGGRTRTDTQYF
TRBV5-1,TRBJ2-3,CASSLAKTSGTDTQYF
TRBV19,TRBJ1-5,CASSLRQGHNQPQHF
TRBV7-9,TRBJ2-1,CASRGDYASYNEQFF
TRBV29-1,TRBJ2-7,CSVTGTVSYEQYF
TRBV11-2,TRBJ1-2,CATPGTTGEGYTF
TRBV9,TRBJ1-1,CASSADRDVEAFF
TRBV29-1,TRBJ1-2,CSVELDGTGNEGGYTF
TRBV7-6,TRBJ2-5,CASSPYSGSGQTQYF
TRBV28,TRBJ1-2,CASSLARMRGGYTF
TRBV4-3,TRBJ2-7,CASSQWTSGPSAYEQYF
TRBV4-3,TRBJ2-1,CASSQASPGSYNEQFF
TRBV27,TRBJ2-7,CASSLSPPSSALPYEQYF
TRBV9,TRBJ2-7,CASSKDREYEQYF
TRBV28,TRBJ2-1,CASSTRTSSYNEQFF
TRBV4-3,TRBJ2-7,CASSQGTSPTSYEQYF
TRBV7-2,TRBJ2-2,CASSLGTYTGELFF